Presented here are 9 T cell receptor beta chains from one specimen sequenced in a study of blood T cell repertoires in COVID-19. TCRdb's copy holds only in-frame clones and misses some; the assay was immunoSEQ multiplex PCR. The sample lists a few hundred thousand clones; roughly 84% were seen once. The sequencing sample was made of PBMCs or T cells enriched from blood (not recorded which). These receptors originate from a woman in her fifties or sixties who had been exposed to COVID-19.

CDR3 sequence reads: CASSPRTGIRTDTQYF. The CDR3 nucleotides read TGTGCCAGCAGCCCTCGGACAGGGATACGCACAGATACGCAGTATTTT. The genes are TRBV5-5 and TRBJ2-3, with 8 bases lining up with TRBD1. The ends lost 4 bases at V and 1 base at J; junction bases unmatched: 8. This CDR3 is built from 16 residues. The germline gives CDR1 SGHKS, CDR2 YYEKEE (reference sequence). Together with reference TRBV5-5 and TRBJ2-3, the CDR3 gives the full variable domain: DAGVTQSPTHLIKTRGQQVTLRCSPISGHKSVSWYQQVLGQGPQFIFQYYEKEERGRGNFPDRFSARQFPNYSSELNVNALLLGDSALYLCASSPRTGIRTDTQYFGPGTRLTVL.

The CDR3 spells CASSPQTGYRPQHF. The CDR3 DNA reads as TGTGCCAGCAGTCCCCAAACAGGTTATCGGCCCCAGCATTTT. The chain carries TRBV28 and TRBJ1-5; D is possibly TRBD1 (5 bases). The CDR3 is 14 amino acids. V shed 5 bases and J shed 9 bases, with 17 bases lying between them. CDR1 and CDR2 (germline): MDHEN, SYDVKM.

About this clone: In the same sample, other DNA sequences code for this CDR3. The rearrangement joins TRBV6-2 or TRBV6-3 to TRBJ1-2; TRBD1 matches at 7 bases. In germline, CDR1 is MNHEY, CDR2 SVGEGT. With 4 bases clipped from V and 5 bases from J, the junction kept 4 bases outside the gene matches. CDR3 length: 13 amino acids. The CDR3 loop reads CASSLDRSYGYTF. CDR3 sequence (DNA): TGTGCCAGCAGTTTGGACAGGAGTTATGGCTACACCTTC.

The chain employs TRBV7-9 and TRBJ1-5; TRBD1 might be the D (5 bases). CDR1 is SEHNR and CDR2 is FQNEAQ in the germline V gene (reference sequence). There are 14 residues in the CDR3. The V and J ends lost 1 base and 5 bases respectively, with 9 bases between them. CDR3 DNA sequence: TGTGCCAGCAGCTTAGAGGGGCGGTATCAGCCCCAGCATTTT. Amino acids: CASSLEGRYQPQHF.

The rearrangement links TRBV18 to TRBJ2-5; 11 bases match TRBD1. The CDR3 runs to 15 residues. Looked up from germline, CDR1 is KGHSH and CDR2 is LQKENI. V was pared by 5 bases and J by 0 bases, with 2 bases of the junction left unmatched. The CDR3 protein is CASSSDRGHQETQYF. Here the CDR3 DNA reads TGTGCCAGCTCATCGGACAGGGGGCACCAAGAGACCCAGTACTTC.

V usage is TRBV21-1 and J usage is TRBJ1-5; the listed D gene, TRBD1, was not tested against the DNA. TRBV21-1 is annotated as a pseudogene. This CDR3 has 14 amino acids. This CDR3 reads CASSKGVTVQPQHF. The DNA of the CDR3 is TGTGCCAGCAGCAAAGGGGTTACAGTTCAGCCCCAGCATTTT.

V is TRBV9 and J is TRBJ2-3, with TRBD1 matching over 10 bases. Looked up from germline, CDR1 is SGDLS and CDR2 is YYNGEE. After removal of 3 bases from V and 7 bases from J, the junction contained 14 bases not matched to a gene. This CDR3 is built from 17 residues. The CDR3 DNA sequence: TGTGCCAGCAGCGCGGGACCGGGACAGGGGATACCAAATACGCAGTATTTT. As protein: CASSAGPGQGIPNTQYF.

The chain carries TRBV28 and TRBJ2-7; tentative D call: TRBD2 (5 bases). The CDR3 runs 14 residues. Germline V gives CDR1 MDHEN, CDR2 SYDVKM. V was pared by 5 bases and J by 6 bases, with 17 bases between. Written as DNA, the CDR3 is TGTGCCAGCAGTGAGACCCCTCGACGGGGCGAGCAGTACTTC. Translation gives CASSETPRRGEQYF.

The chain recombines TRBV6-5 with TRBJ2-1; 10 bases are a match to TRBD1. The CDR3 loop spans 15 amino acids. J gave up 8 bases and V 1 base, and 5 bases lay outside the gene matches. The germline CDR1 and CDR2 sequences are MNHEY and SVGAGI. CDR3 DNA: TGTGCCAGCAGTTACTGGGGACAGGGGCCCGATGAGCAGTTCTTC. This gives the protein CASSYWGQGPDEQFF.